A single sample is the source of the 23 T cell receptor beta chains below, sequenced in a study of blood T cells in healthy people across ages. Together with a sample-barcoded 5' primer, a J-beta primer mix was included in a second PCR lasting about 6 to 11 cycles. TCRdb used MiXCR to reprocess the 5' RACE reads, holding one entry per CDR3 protein. The table lists around 1.7 million distinct CDR3 sequences, about 30% of them singletons. The sample consisted of blood. All receptors derive from a woman in her thirties in good health.

In this sample, this clonotype turned up once. This sequence may be a read error, since a much larger clone differs from it by one base. V is TRBV6-1 and J is TRBJ2-5, with 9 positions matching TRBD1. This CDR3 spans 15 amino acids. Germline assignment: CDR1 MNHNS and CDR2 SASEGT. CDR3 sequence reads: CAGSVQTGGEETQYF. CDR3 DNA sequence: TGTGCCGGCAGTGTACAGACAGGGGGGGAAGAGACCCAGTACTTC.

The chain uses TRBV7-9 and TRBJ2-5; unclear D gene. Germline V CDR1 and CDR2: SEHNR, FQNEAQ (reference sequence). The CDR3 covers 15 residues. The V and J ends lost 4 bases and 6 bases respectively, with 18 bases between them. As DNA, the CDR3 is TGTGCCAGCAGCTCCCACGTGGCGAGCGTGAAGACCCAGTACTTC. Residues: CASSSHVASVKTQYF.

This clonotype was seen repeatedly, ten times or more. The CDR3 reads CASSDRTSGNEQFF. In DNA, the CDR3 is TGTGCCAGCAGCGACCGGACTAGCGGTAATGAGCAGTTCTTC. The rearrangement uses TRBV7-2 and TRBJ2-1; TRBD2 matches 10 bases. The V gene end was trimmed by 5 bases and the J gene end by 7 bases; junction bases not matched to a gene: 5. The CDR3 has 14 amino acids. Germline CDR1 is SGHTA and CDR2 is FQGNSA.

Note on this clonotype: This may be a read error, as it is one base from a much larger clone. This sequence joins TRBV4-2 and TRBJ2-3; 13 bases match TRBD2. The CDR3 runs 16 residues. Germline CDR1 LGHNA, CDR2 YNFKEQ. CDR3 region: CASGQGLAGVSDTQYF. The CDR3 coding sequence is TGTGCCAGCGGCCAAGGACTAGCGGGAGTTTCAGATACGCAGTATTTT.

The chain joins TRBV12-3 or TRBV12-4 to TRBJ2-1; 11 positions match TRBD2. With 6 bases clipped from V and 4 bases from J, the junction kept 11 bases outside the gene matches. CDR3 size: 17 residues. Here the CDR3 reads CASSPRGSSGGYNEQFF. CDR3 in DNA: TGTGCCAGCAGCCCTAGGGGCTCTAGCGGGGGGTACAATGAGCAGTTCTTC.

This clonotype was counted between two and nine times. V gene TRBV6-5 combines with J gene TRBJ2-1; D is ambiguous. Per germline, CDR1 MNHEY and CDR2 SVGAGI. The CDR3 contains 11 residues. Trimming stripped 7 bases from V and 9 bases from J, with 10 bases between. As DNA, the CDR3 is TGTGCCAGCACCCTTTATAGTGAGCAGTTCTTC. Amino acid sequence: CASTLYSEQFF.

The chain links TRBV5-7 to TRBJ2-1; perhaps TRBD2 as D (6 bases). TRBV5-7 is filed as an ORF, its function uncertain. The CDR3 covers 13 residues. V was cut by 4 bases and J by 4 bases, with 9 bases left in between. CDR3 loop: CASSKTSYNEQFF. The CDR3 nucleotides are TGTGCCAGCAGCAAGACTAGTTACAATGAGCAGTTCTTC.

To note about this clonotype: A read error may produce the germline difference seen at one junction end. The chain joins TRBV2 to TRBJ2-5, with 10 bases matching TRBD2. The germline CDR1 and CDR2 sequences are SNHLY and FYNNEI. This CDR3 region has 15 residues. CDR3 sequence: CAGSEGAGGRETQYF. The CDR3 DNA reads TGTGCCGGCAGTGAGGGAGCGGGGGGGCGAGAGACCCAGTACTTC.

This clonotype was recorded a few times. The chain couples TRBV12-5 to TRBJ2-7; perhaps TRBD2 as D (6 bases). Germline CDR1 LGHNT, CDR2 FRNRAP. The CDR3 covers 13 residues. The V end was cut by 3 bases, the J end by 4 bases, with 10 bases between. CDR3 sequence reads: CASGFGDLYEQYF. CDR3 sequence (DNA): TGTGCTAGTGGTTTTGGGGACTTGTACGAGCAGTACTTC. Using reference TRBV12-5 and TRBJ2-7 for the parts outside the CDR3, the full variable domain is DARVTQTPRHKVTEMGQEVTMRCQPILGHNTVFWYRQTMMQGLELLAYFRNRAPLDDSGMPKDRFSAEMPDATLATLKIQPSEPRDSAVYFCASGFGDLYEQYFGPGTRLTVT.

This chain joins TRBV11-2 and TRBJ2-1, with a possible D match to TRBD2 (6 bases). The CDR3 is 15 residues long. Germline values: CDR1 SGHAT, CDR2 FQNNGV. The germline V and J ends were trimmed by 5 bases and 10 bases, with 21 bases remaining between them. The CDR3 region is CASSPNLGSGNEQFF. Written as DNA, the CDR3 is TGTGCCAGCAGCCCAAACCTCGGGAGTGGCAACGAGCAGTTCTTC.

This chain connects TRBV5-1 to TRBJ1-2; maybe TRBD1 (5 bases). Germline V gene lookup returns CDR1 SGHRS and CDR2 YFSETQ. The CDR3 is 14 amino acids. With 0 bases removed from V and 8 bases from J, the gap between germline ends came to 14 bases. CDR3 in amino acids: CASSLARDRQGYTF. Written as DNA, the CDR3 is TGCGCCAGCAGCTTGGCTAGGGACCGCCAGGGCTACACCTTC.

The V and J genes are TRBV3-1 and TRBJ2-7; a weak D match, TRBD2 (6 bases). Germline V lookup: CDR1 LGHDT, CDR2 YNNKEL (reference sequence). V lost 1 base to trimming and J lost 0 bases, with 13 bases between them. CDR3 length: 16 residues. CDR3 nucleotides: TGTGCCAGCAGCCAAGTCCACACGGGAGACTCCTACGAGCAGTACTTC. It codes for CASSQVHTGDSYEQYF.

In its sample, this clonotype was seen a few times. The chain is built from TRBV30 and TRBJ1-5; D uncertain. Germline values: CDR1 GTSNPN, CDR2 SVGIG (reference sequence). There are 13 residues in the CDR3. Trimming took 4 bases from V and 0 from J, leaving 7 bases between them. For the CDR3, the DNA is TGTGCCTGGAAGGGCCCTAGCAATCAGCCCCAGCATTTT. Its protein product is CAWKGPSNQPQHF.

This chain uses TRBV28 with TRBJ1-2, with unresolved D. This CDR3 comprises 13 residues. V lost 8 bases and J 8 bases, leaving 18 bases between the germline ends. Germline V gives CDR1 MDHEN, CDR2 SYDVKM. The CDR3 loop reads CASSPVQAWGYTF. The CDR3 nucleotides read TGTGCCAGCTCGCCGGTCCAGGCTTGGGGCTACACCTTC.

The chain carries TRBV20-1 and TRBJ2-5; weak D call: TRBD2 (6 bases). The CDR3 totals 15 residues. V was shortened by 3 bases and J by 5 bases, with 19 bases between the two germline ends. From germline, CDR1 is DFQATT and CDR2 SNEGSKA (reference sequence). The CDR3: CSARSTGTVRETQYF. CDR3 coding DNA: TGCAGTGCTAGGTCCACCGGGACTGTCAGGGAGACCCAGTACTTC.

The rearrangement joins TRBV20-1 to TRBJ1-1; maybe TRBD1 (5 bases). The CDR3 length is 13 residues. Trimming took off 1 base at V and 10 bases at J, with 16 bases between the two ends. Germline V gene data show CDR1 as DFQATT and CDR2 as SNEGSKA (reference sequence). Here the CDR3 reads CSARVHRDLGAFF. For the CDR3, the DNA is TGCAGTGCTAGAGTCCACCGGGACTTAGGAGCTTTCTTT.

J is TRBJ1-5 and V is TRBV15, with TRBD1 identical over 10 bases. V was pared by 10 bases and J by 5 bases, with 5 bases of the junction left unmatched. Germline V gene lookup returns CDR1 LNHNV and CDR2 YYDKDF (reference sequence). This CDR3 is 13 amino acids long. CDR3 residues: CASGGQGHQPQHF. The CDR3 DNA follows: TGTGCCAGCGGGGGACAGGGGCATCAGCCCCAGCATTTT.

The chain recombines TRBV20-1 with TRBJ1-3; no clear D gene. V dropped 3 bases and J dropped 0 bases, with 12 bases sitting between them. The V gene's germline CDR1 is DFQATT and CDR2 SNEGSKA (reference sequence). This CDR3 is 15 amino acids long. In DNA, the CDR3 is TGCAGTGCTAGGGGAGCCCCGGGCTCTGGAAACACCATATATTTT. This codes for CSARGAPGSGNTIYF.

The chain is built from TRBV20-1 and TRBJ2-5; 7 bases agree with TRBD2. Unmatched junction bases numbered 10, after V lost 5 bases and J lost 4 bases. CDR3 length equals 14 residues. Germline V gives CDR1 DFQATT, CDR2 SNEGSKA (reference sequence). CDR3 loop: CSAPYLADRETQYF. The CDR3 DNA sequence: TGCAGTGCTCCTTATCTAGCGGACCGAGAGACCCAGTACTTC.

Worth noting for this clonotype: A much larger clone lies one base from this, so it may be a read error. The rearrangement links TRBV7-2 to TRBJ2-3; 9 bases are shared with TRBD2. CDR1 is SGHTA, CDR2 FQGNSA, per germline. CDR3 length equals 15 residues. The CDR3: CVSSVTGLATDTQYF. CDR3 in DNA: TGTGTCAGCAGCGTAACGGGACTAGCAACAGATACGCAGTATTTT.

The V gene is TRBV29-1, the J gene TRBJ2-4, with TRBD1 as a possible D gene (5 bases). This CDR3 is built from 15 residues. The germline V gene encodes CDR1 SQVTM and CDR2 ANQGSEA. V lost 3 bases and J lost 0, with 12 bases in between. The CDR3 is CSVENSGKAKNIQYF. The CDR3, as DNA: TGCAGCGTTGAGAACTCAGGGAAAGCCAAAAACATTCAGTACTTC.

To note about this clonotype: Being one base from a much bigger clone, this may be a read error. This chain connects TRBV29-1 to TRBJ2-1, with 11 bases that match TRBD2. The CDR3 length is 17 residues. The V gene end was trimmed by 4 bases and the J gene end by 0 bases; junction bases not matched to a gene: 8. CDR1 and CDR2 from the germline V gene are SQVTM and ANQGSEA. This CDR3 is CSVGSGRGGSSYNEQFF. The CDR3 region has the DNA TGCAGCGTTGGTAGCGGGAGGGGAGGCTCCTCCTACAATGAGCAGTTCTTC.

This clonotype was found a few times. This rearrangement joins TRBV28 to TRBJ2-3, with D uncertain. Germline V gene data show CDR1 as MDHEN and CDR2 as SYDVKM. The CDR3 contains 11 residues. V gave up 3 bases and J gave up 12 bases, with 10 bases separating them. The DNA for the CDR3 is TGTGCCAGCAGTTTTGTGGGCGCACAGTATTTT. This codes for CASSFVGAQYF.